Below are 11 T cell receptor beta chains sequenced from a single sample in a study of T cells in localized non-small cell lung cancer. The protocol was immunoSEQ multiplex PCR, while the TCRdb copy is restricted to in-frame clones and leaves out a portion. The table records about 3,500 clones, about 20% of them present only once. The sequenced sample was lung tumor tissue, obtained before any cancer treatment. Receptors originate from a female donor at least 60 years old with stage II lung adenocarcinoma.

CDR3 DNA: TGCGCCAGCAGCTTGACAGGTACAACTAATGAAAAACTGTTTTTT. Translated, it gives CASSLTGTTNEKLFF. The chain carries TRBV5-1 and TRBJ1-4; a weak D match, TRBD1 (5 bases). V was cut by 1 base and J by 0 bases, with 7 bases left in between. This CDR3 is 15 amino acids long. CDR1 and CDR2 (germline): SGHRS, YFSETQ.

The V and J genes are TRBV11-3 and TRBJ2-3; TRBD1 is a possible D gene (6 bases). This CDR3 region has 17 residues. CDR1 SGHNT and CDR2 YENEEA come from the germline V gene. Between the trimmed V and J ends, which lost 3 bases and 4 bases, there was a span of 20 bases. CDR3 nucleotide sequence: TGTGCCAGCAGCTTTCTGACAGGTGTCACCTCGGCAGATACGCAGTATTTT. Its translation is CASSFLTGVTSADTQYF.

This clone was seen only once. The rearrangement links TRBV19 to TRBJ2-1; perhaps TRBD2 as D (7 bases). The V gene's germline CDR1 is LNHDA and CDR2 SQIVND (reference sequence). This CDR3 is 16 amino acids long. V dropped 7 bases and J dropped 0 bases, with 16 bases sitting between them. The CDR3 loop is CASTPSGGGSYNEQFF. The CDR3 nucleotides read TGTGCCAGTACCCCTAGCGGAGGGGGCTCCTACAATGAGCAGTTCTTC.

This chain uses TRBV29-1 with TRBJ1-2, with 9 bases aligning to TRBD1. Germline V gives CDR1 SQVTM, CDR2 ANQGSEA. With 5 bases clipped from V and 4 bases from J, the junction kept 11 bases outside the gene matches. This CDR3 contains 15 residues. The CDR3 DNA is TGCAGCGTTTTGCAAACAGGGGGCGCCGGCTATGGCTACACCTTC. Its protein is CSVLQTGGAGYGYTF.

J is TRBJ2-3 and V is TRBV29-1, with 8 bases aligning to TRBD2. From germline, CDR1 is SQVTM and CDR2 ANQGSEA. J lost 4 bases, V lost 1 base, and 10 bases had no gene match. This CDR3 has 16 amino acids. CDR3 coding DNA: TGCAGCGTTGAAGCAGGCCAGCGGGAGTCGGCAGATACGCAGTATTTT. Protein: CSVEAGQRESADTQYF.

This clone was seen only a few times. The chain uses TRBV19 and TRBJ1-5; maybe TRBD1 (5 bases). CDR1 is LNHDA, CDR2 SQIVND, per germline (reference sequence). This CDR3 has 13 residues. V dropped 0 bases and J dropped 11 bases, with 11 bases sitting between them. CDR3 loop: CASSIETGLAQHF. For the CDR3, the DNA is TGTGCCAGTAGTATAGAAACGGGACTGGCCCAGCATTTT.

This clone rates as large. This sequence joins TRBV19 and TRBJ1-3; no reliable D call. This CDR3 region has 12 residues. The V gene's germline CDR1 is LNHDA and CDR2 SQIVND (reference sequence). V lost 5 bases to trimming and J lost 4 bases, with 6 bases between them. CDR3 sequence (DNA): TGTGCCAGTAGTCCACTGGGAAACACCATATATTTT. Translating gives CASSPLGNTIYF. Full variable domain (missing parts from reference TRBV19 and TRBJ1-3): DGGITQSPKYLFRKEGQNVTLSCEQNLNHDAMYWYRQDPGQGLRLIYYSQIVNDFQKGDIAEGYSVSREKKESFPLTVTSAQKNPTAFYLCASSPLGNTIYFGEGSWLTVV.

This clone was detected only a few times. V is TRBV28 and J is TRBJ1-2; D not certain. Germline assignment: CDR1 MDHEN and CDR2 SYDVKM. The V gene lost 7 bases and the J gene lost 2 bases, with 11 bases spanning the gap. CDR3 size: 13 residues. The CDR3 here is CASKRGVNYGYTF. The CDR3 nucleotides are TGTGCCAGCAAACGTGGGGTCAACTATGGCTACACCTTC.

This clone was seen only once. The chain uses TRBV5-1 and TRBJ2-1, with a weak D call TRBD1 (6 bases). The V gene lost 4 bases and the J gene lost 8 bases, with 22 bases spanning the gap. The length of the CDR3 is 16 residues. Germline CDR1 and CDR2: SGHRS and YFSETQ. Here the CDR3 reads CASSAWPGQNSDEQFF. The DNA of the CDR3 is TGCGCCAGCAGCGCGTGGCCGGGACAAAATTCGGATGAGCAGTTCTTC.

This clone was seen only once. The rearrangement joins TRBV19 to TRBJ1-1; no definite D call. V was cut by 6 bases and J by 0 bases, with 11 bases left in between. This CDR3 comprises 14 residues. Germline CDR1 is LNHDA and CDR2 is SQIVND (reference sequence). The CDR3: CASRLDILNTEAFF. The CDR3, as DNA: TGTGCCAGTAGATTAGACATTTTGAACACTGAAGCTTTCTTT.

V usage is TRBV5-1 and J usage is TRBJ2-1; D may be TRBD2 (6 bases). Trimming removed 4 bases at V and 9 bases at J, with 20 bases between. Germline CDR1 is SGHRS and CDR2 is YFSETQ. There are 15 residues in the CDR3. Here the CDR3 reads CASSGEVADAGEQFF. The CDR3 nucleotides are TGCGCCAGCAGCGGGGAAGTAGCGGACGCCGGTGAGCAGTTCTTC. Full variable domain (outside the CDR3, taken from reference TRBV5-1 and TRBJ2-1): KAGVTQTPRYLIKTRGQQVTLSCSPISGHRSVSWYQQTPGQGLQFLFEYFSETQRNKGNFPGRFSGRQFSNSRSEMNVSTLELGDSALYLCASSGEVADAGEQFFGPGTRLTVL.